The 3 T cell receptor beta chains presented below share a single source sample, sequenced in a study of T cell responses to AZD1222 COVID-19 vaccine. Assay: immunoSEQ multiplex PCR; the TCRdb copy retains only in-frame clones and omits some. The profile shows over 75,000 clones, 87% of them singletons. Sequencing used peripheral blood, obtained 28 days after the second AZD1222 dose. The receptors stem from an adult who received the AZD1222 COVID-19 vaccine.

The chain joins TRBV27 to TRBJ1-6; D is perhaps TRBD1 (5 bases). This CDR3 comprises 15 residues. Germline V gene lookup returns CDR1 MNHEY and CDR2 SMNVEV (reference sequence). Deletions cut 1 base from V and 10 bases from J, with 14 bases between. The CDR3 sequence: CASSLWQGGRSPLHF. DNA for the CDR3: TGTGCCAGCAGTTTATGGCAGGGAGGTCGCTCACCCCTCCACTTT.

The chain recombines TRBV28 with TRBJ1-2, with D possibly matching TRBD1 (6 bases). Germline CDR1 reads MDHEN; CDR2 reads SYDVKM. The CDR3 totals 14 residues. V was cut by 11 bases and J by 0 bases, with 16 bases left in between. This chain's CDR3 is CAGGGGPPNYGYTF. CDR3 nucleotide sequence: TGTGCCGGGGGCGGGGGGCCCCCTAACTATGGCTACACCTTC.

The rearrangement joins TRBV5-1 to TRBJ2-7; D remains unclear. The V end was cut by 5 bases, the J end by 3 bases, with 6 bases between. The V gene's germline CDR1 is SGHRS and CDR2 YFSETQ. The CDR3 is made up of 11 amino acids. The CDR3 reads CASRESYEQYF. CDR3 coding DNA: TGCGCCAGCAGGGAAAGCTACGAGCAGTACTTC.